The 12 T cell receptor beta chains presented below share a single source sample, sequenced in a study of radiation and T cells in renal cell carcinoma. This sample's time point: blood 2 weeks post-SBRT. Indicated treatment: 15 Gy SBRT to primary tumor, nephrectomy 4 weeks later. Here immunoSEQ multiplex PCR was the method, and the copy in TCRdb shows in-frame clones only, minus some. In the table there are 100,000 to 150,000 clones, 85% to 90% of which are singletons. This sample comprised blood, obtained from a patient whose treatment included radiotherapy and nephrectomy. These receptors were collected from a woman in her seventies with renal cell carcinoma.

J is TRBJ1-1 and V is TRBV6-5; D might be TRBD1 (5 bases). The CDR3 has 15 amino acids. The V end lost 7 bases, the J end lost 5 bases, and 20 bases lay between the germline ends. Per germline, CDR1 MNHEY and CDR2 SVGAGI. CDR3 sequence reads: CASTPGTSLGTEAFF. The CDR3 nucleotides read TGTGCCAGCACCCCAGGGACCTCCTTGGGGACTGAAGCTTTCTTT.

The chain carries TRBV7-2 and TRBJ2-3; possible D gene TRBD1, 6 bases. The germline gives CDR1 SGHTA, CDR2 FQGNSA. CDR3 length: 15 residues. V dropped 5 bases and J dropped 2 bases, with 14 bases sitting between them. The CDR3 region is CASSPRGRNTDTQYF. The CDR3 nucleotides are TGTGCCAGCAGCCCCAGGGGACGGAACACAGATACGCAGTATTTT.

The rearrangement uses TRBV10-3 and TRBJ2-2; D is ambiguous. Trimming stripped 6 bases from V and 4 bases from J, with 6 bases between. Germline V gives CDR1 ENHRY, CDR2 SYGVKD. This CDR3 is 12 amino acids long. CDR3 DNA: TGTGCCATCAGAGACACCACCGGGGAGCTGTTTTTT. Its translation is CAIRDTTGELFF.

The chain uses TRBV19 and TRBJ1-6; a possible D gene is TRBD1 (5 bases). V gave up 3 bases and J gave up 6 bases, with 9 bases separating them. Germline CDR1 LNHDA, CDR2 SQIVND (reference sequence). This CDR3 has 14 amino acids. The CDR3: CASSIRQGNSPLHF. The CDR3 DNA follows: TGTGCCAGTAGTATTCGTCAGGGTAATTCACCCCTCCACTTT.

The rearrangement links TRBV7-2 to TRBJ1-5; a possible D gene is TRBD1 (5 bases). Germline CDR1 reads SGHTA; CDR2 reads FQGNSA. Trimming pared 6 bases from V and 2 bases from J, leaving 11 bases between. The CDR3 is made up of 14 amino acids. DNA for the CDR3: TGTGCCAGCAGTGGTCCGGGGGGCAATCAGCCCCAGCATTTT. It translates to CASSGPGGNQPQHF.

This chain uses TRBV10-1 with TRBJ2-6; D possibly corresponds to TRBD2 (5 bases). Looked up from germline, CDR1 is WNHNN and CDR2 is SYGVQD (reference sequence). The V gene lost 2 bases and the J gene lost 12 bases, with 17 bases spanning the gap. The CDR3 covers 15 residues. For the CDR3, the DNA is TGCGCCAGCAGTGAGCCGCAGACGGGGTCGTGCGTCCTGACTTTC. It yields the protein CASSEPQTGSCVLTF.

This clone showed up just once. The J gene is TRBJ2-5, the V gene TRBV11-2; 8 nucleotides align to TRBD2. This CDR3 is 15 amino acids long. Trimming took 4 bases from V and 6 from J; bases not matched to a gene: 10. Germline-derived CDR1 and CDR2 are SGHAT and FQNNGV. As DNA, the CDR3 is TGTGCCAGCAGCTCCATAGCGGGACGCCGGAAGACCCAGTACTTC. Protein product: CASSSIAGRRKTQYF.

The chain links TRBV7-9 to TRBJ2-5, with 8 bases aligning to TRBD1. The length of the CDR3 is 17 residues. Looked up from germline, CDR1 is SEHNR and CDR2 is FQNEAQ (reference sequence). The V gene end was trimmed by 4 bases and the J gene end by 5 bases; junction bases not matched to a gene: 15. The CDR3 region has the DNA TGTGCCAGCAGCTCCCCAAGGGCGAGACAGGGGAAGGAGACCCAGTACTTC. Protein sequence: CASSSPRARQGKETQYF.

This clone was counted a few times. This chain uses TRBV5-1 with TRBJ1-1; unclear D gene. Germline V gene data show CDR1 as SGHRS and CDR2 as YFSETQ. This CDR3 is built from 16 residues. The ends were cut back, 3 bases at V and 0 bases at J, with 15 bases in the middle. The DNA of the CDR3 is TGCGCCAGCAGCTCTGGGAGAAGGACGGTGAACACTGAAGCTTTCTTT. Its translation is CASSSGRRTVNTEAFF.

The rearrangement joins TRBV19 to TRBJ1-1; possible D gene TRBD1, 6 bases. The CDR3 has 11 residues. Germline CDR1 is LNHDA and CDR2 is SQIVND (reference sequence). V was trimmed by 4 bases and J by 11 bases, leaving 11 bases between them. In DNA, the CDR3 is TGTGCCAGTAGTACCGTTACAGGGGCTTTCTTT. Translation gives CASSTVTGAFF.

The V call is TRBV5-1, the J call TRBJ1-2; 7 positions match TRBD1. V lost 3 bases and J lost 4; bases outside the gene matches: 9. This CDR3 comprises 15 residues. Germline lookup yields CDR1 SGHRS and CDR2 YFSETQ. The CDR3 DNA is TGCGCCAGCAGCTCGAACTTACAGGGGATCTATGGCTACACCTTC. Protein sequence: CASSSNLQGIYGYTF.

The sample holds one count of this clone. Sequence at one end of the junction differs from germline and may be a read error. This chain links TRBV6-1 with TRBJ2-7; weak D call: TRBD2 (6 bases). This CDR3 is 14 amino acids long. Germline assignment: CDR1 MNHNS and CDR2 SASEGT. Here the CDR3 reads CASSEPSAVKQADF. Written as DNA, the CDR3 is TGTGCCAGCAGTGAGCCTAGCGCCGTTAAGCAGGCGGACTTC.